A single sample gave rise to the 31 T cell receptor beta chains below, sequenced in a study of blood T cell repertoires in COVID-19. TCRdb's table, derived via immunoSEQ multiplex PCR, lists solely in-frame clones and lacks some. The sample includes 170,000 or so clones, 70% to 90% of them seen just once. The sample consisted of peripheral blood. These receptors all stem from a man aged 40-49 years with active or convalescent COVID-19.

The chain links TRBV18 to TRBJ1-1; D unclear. The length of the CDR3 is 15 residues. Germline-derived CDR1 and CDR2 are KGHSH and LQKENI. V was clipped by 1 base and J by 7 bases, with 16 bases between them. CDR3 DNA sequence: TGTGCCAGCTCACCACTTCATGTAGGCCCTAGTGAAGCTTTCTTT. Its protein is CASSPLHVGPSEAFF.

This chain uses TRBV25-1 with TRBJ2-3; D gene uncertain. V was pared by 2 bases and J by 4 bases, with 10 bases between. Germline CDR1 MGHDK, CDR2 SYGVNS. There are 14 residues in the CDR3. The CDR3 DNA follows: TGTGCCAGCAGTGAACGGAGCTCGGCAGATACGCAGTATTTT. It yields the protein CASSERSSADTQYF.

V and J are TRBV7-9 and TRBJ2-3, with D maybe TRBD1 (5 bases). The germline V gene has CDR1 SEHNR and CDR2 FQNEAQ (reference sequence). Between the trimmed V and J ends, which lost 1 base and 6 bases, there was a span of 14 bases. The CDR3 extends over 15 amino acids. CDR3 amino acids: CASSLEAGMRDTQYF. CDR3 nucleotide sequence: TGTGCCAGCAGCTTAGAGGCAGGGATGAGGGATACGCAGTATTTT.

The chain uses TRBV3-1 (or the pseudogene TRBV3-2) and TRBJ1-2; the D gene is possibly TRBD1 (6 bases). This CDR3 has 18 residues. Germline lookup yields CDR1 LGHDT and CDR2 YNNKEL (reference sequence). Trimming pared 1 base from V and 4 bases from J, leaving 22 bases between. In DNA form, the CDR3 reads TGTGCCAGCAGCCAAGGTCACGCTACAGGGAAGAGTCCCTATGGCTACACCTTC. It specifies CASSQGHATGKSPYGYTF.

The V and J genes are TRBV30 and TRBJ1-2; 8 nucleotides align to TRBD1. CDR3 length: 15 amino acids. Germline V lookup: CDR1 GTSNPN, CDR2 SVGIG (reference sequence). Trimming took 1 base from V and 4 from J; bases not matched to a gene: 8. DNA of the CDR3: TGTGCCTGGAGTGAGGCAGGGGGCGGGGGCTATGGCTACACCTTC. Amino acid sequence: CAWSEAGGGGYGYTF.

The J gene is TRBJ1-4, the V gene TRBV19; D perhaps matches TRBD1 (6 bases). CDR1 and CDR2 from the germline V gene are LNHDA and SQIVND (reference sequence). The ends were cut back, 4 bases at V and 6 bases at J, with 12 bases in the middle. The CDR3 consists of 14 residues. In DNA form, the CDR3 reads TGTGCCAGTAGTAGAGGACAGCCGGATGAAAAACTGTTTTTT. Translation gives CASSRGQPDEKLFF.

The J gene is TRBJ2-6, the V gene TRBV19, with 9 bases lining up with TRBD1. V trimming: 6 bases; J trimming: 0 bases; junction bases outside the gene matches: 9. This CDR3 has 18 residues. CDR1 and CDR2 (germline): LNHDA, SQIVND (reference sequence). The CDR3 here is CASSKTGQGLSGANVLTF. DNA of the CDR3: TGTGCCAGTAGCAAAACGGGACAGGGCCTCTCTGGGGCCAACGTCCTGACTTTC.

The chain couples TRBV5-5 to TRBJ1-3; the match to TRBD1 covers 7 bases. The CDR3 runs to 14 residues. Germline assignment: CDR1 SGHKS and CDR2 YYEKEE (reference sequence). The V and J ends lost 5 bases and 1 base, in that order; junction bases with no gene match: 3. DNA of the CDR3: TGTGCCAGCAGATTGACAGGGTCTGGAAACACCATATATTTT. It encodes CASRLTGSGNTIYF.

The chain carries TRBV5-1 and TRBJ2-3; D not resolved. The CDR3 has 15 residues. CDR1 and CDR2 (germline): SGHRS, YFSETQ. V was pared by 1 base and J by 4 bases, with 13 bases between. This CDR3 is CASSLPPIAADTQYF. The CDR3, as DNA: TGCGCCAGCAGCTTGCCCCCGATTGCGGCAGATACGCAGTATTTT.

The chain combines TRBV30 with TRBJ2-3; D might be TRBD1 (6 bases). The V end was cut by 3 bases, the J end by 10 bases, with 20 bases between. The CDR3 is made up of 14 amino acids. CDR1 and CDR2 (germline): GTSNPN, SVGIG (reference sequence). The CDR3 DNA is TGTGCCTGGAGGACCCCCGGGGACCCAGGGGCGCAGTATTTT. Amino acids: CAWRTPGDPGAQYF.

This chain joins TRBV7-9 and TRBJ2-1; tentatively, D is TRBD2 (6 bases). Germline CDR1 and CDR2: SEHNR and FQNEAQ (reference sequence). V lost 5 bases and J lost 10, with 12 bases in between. The CDR3 runs to 12 residues. The CDR3 DNA is TGTGCCAGCAGCGCAGGACTAAACGAGCAGTTCTTC. Translating gives CASSAGLNEQFF.

The V call is TRBV3-1 (or the pseudogene TRBV3-2), the J call TRBJ1-2; maybe TRBD1 (6 bases). With 1 base removed from V and 5 bases from J, the gap between germline ends came to 14 bases. The CDR3 runs 15 residues. Germline V gene sequence: CDR1 LGHDT, CDR2 YNNKEL (reference sequence). In DNA form, the CDR3 reads TGTGCCAGCAGCCAAGGGCACAACAGGGCTTATGGCTACACCTTC. This gives the protein CASSQGHNRAYGYTF.

V and J are TRBV10-3 and TRBJ2-1; 9 bases fit TRBD1. The V segment lost 4 bases and the J segment 1 base; nucleotides outside the gene matches: 2. The CDR3 sequence is 15 residues long. Germline CDR1 ENHRY, CDR2 SYGVKD. DNA of the CDR3: TGTGCCATCAGTGGGGACAGGGATTCCTACAATGAGCAGTTCTTC. Residues: CAISGDRDSYNEQFF.

The rearrangement joins TRBV6-2 or TRBV6-3 to TRBJ1-1; D not resolved. CDR3 length: 16 amino acids. The germline CDR1 and CDR2 sequences are MNHEY and SVGEGT. The V gene lost 4 bases and the J gene lost 0 bases, with 15 bases spanning the gap. The CDR3 sequence: CASSSPVYSMNTEAFF. The CDR3 DNA follows: TGTGCCAGCAGTTCCCCGGTATACTCTATGAACACTGAAGCTTTCTTT.

The chain is built from TRBV11-2 and TRBJ1-5; D possibly corresponds to TRBD1 (6 bases). V lost 0 bases and J 7 bases, leaving 10 bases between the germline ends. The CDR3 covers 14 residues. The germline gives CDR1 SGHAT, CDR2 FQNNGV. The CDR3 region has the DNA TGTGCCAGCAGCTTAGAGGGACATCGGCAGCCCCAGCATTTT. This gives the protein CASSLEGHRQPQHF.

A single count supports this clone. This chain connects TRBV7-6 to TRBJ1-1; 9 bases are shared with TRBD1. There are 15 residues in the CDR3. V trimming: 6 bases; J trimming: 4 bases; junction bases outside the gene matches: 9. Germline V CDR1 and CDR2: SGHVS, FNYEAQ. The CDR3 DNA reads as TGTGCCAGCAGGCCCCGGGACAGGGCCTCCACTGAAGCTTTCTTT. It is translated as CASRPRDRASTEAFF.

The chain uses TRBV7-9 and TRBJ2-1; TRBD1 is a possible D gene (7 bases). The germline gives CDR1 SEHNR, CDR2 FQNEAQ (reference sequence). The CDR3 totals 16 residues. Trimming shortened V by 0 bases and J by 4 bases, and 13 bases separated the two germline ends. CDR3 region: CASSLAEGAGYNEQFF. CDR3 in DNA: TGTGCCAGCAGCTTAGCGGAGGGGGCCGGGTACAATGAGCAGTTCTTC.

V and J are TRBV2 and TRBJ1-4; D is unresolved. Germline values: CDR1 SNHLY, CDR2 FYNNEI. The CDR3 runs to 19 residues. Trimming stripped 3 bases from V and 0 bases from J, with 20 bases between. The CDR3 reads CASSDGGRTLAATNEKLFF. DNA for the CDR3: TGTGCCAGCAGTGACGGTGGGAGGACCTTGGCTGCAACTAATGAAAAACTGTTTTTT.

The CDR3: CASSEGTSGGNEQFF. CDR3 in DNA: TGTGCCAGCAGTGAAGGGACTAGCGGTGGTAATGAGCAGTTCTTC. The J gene is TRBJ2-1, the V gene TRBV6-1; 10 positions match TRBD2. Germline V gives CDR1 MNHNS, CDR2 SASEGT. CDR3 size: 15 residues. V trimming: 1 base; J trimming: 7 bases; junction bases outside the gene matches: 4.

The V and J genes are TRBV7-9 and TRBJ1-5, with 7 nucleotides matching TRBD1. The CDR3 totals 15 residues. Losses at the gene ends were 5 bases for V and 6 bases for J; bases not matched to a gene: 10. Per germline, CDR1 SEHNR and CDR2 FQNEAQ (reference sequence). CDR3 sequence reads: CASSHDRDLRQPQHF. The CDR3 DNA follows: TGTGCCAGCAGCCACGACAGGGATTTGCGTCAGCCCCAGCATTTT.

V gene TRBV6-1 combines with J gene TRBJ2-7, with TRBD2 matching 15 bases. The CDR3 extends over 18 amino acids. Germline loops: CDR1 MNHNS, CDR2 SASEGT. The J segment lost 2 bases and the V segment lost 3 bases, leaving 8 bases of the junction unmatched. The CDR3 here is CASSDWTSGGAFPYEQYF. The CDR3 region has the DNA TGTGCCAGCAGTGATTGGACTAGCGGGGGGGCTTTCCCCTACGAGCAGTACTTC.

The V and J genes are TRBV3-1 (or the pseudogene TRBV3-2) and TRBJ2-2; no clear D. Trimming shortened V by 3 bases and J by 1 base, and 15 bases separated the two germline ends. CDR1 and CDR2 from the germline V gene are LGHDT and YNNKEL (reference sequence). The CDR3 sequence is 17 residues long. The CDR3 region has the DNA TGTGCCAGCAGCCAGGGCTTCGGCCGGAAGAACACCGGGGAGCTGTTTTTT. As protein: CASSQGFGRKNTGELFF.

CDR3 amino acids: CAWSFRGSGANVLTF. CDR3 in DNA: TGTGCCTGGAGTTTCAGGGGGTCTGGGGCCAACGTCCTGACTTTC. V gene TRBV30 combines with J gene TRBJ2-6; 7 nucleotides match TRBD1. Trimming cost V 2 bases and J 1 base; bases outside gene matches: 2. Looked up from germline, CDR1 is GTSNPN and CDR2 is SVGIG (reference sequence). The CDR3 sequence is 15 residues long. The whole variable domain, remainder taken from reference TRBV30 and TRBJ2-6, is SQTIHQWPATLVQPVGSPLSLECTVEGTSNPNLYWYRQAAGRGLQLLFYSVGIGQISSEVPQNLSASRPQDRQFILSSKKLLLSDSGFYLCAWSFRGSGANVLTFGAGSRLTVL.

The chain recombines TRBV2 with TRBJ1-6; 7 bases are a match to TRBD1. The V segment lost 10 bases and the J segment 10 bases; nucleotides outside the gene matches: 10. The V gene's germline CDR1 is SNHLY and CDR2 FYNNEI. The CDR3 contains 13 residues. For the CDR3, the DNA is TGTGCCAACCGACAGGGACGAGAATCACCCCTCCACTTT. It specifies CANRQGRESPLHF.

This clone was detected only once. V usage is TRBV6-5 and J usage is TRBJ2-2; 7 nucleotides agree with TRBD1. Per germline, CDR1 MNHEY and CDR2 SVGAGI. This CDR3 region has 16 residues. V trimming: 4 bases; J trimming: 6 bases; junction bases outside the gene matches: 11. The DNA for the CDR3 is TGTGCCAGCAGTTGGTCCGTGACAGGGATTCCCGGGGAGCTGTTTTTT. Its protein product is CASSWSVTGIPGELFF.

The chain has TRBV7-9 and TRBJ1-2; TRBD1 matches at 8 bases. J lost 4 bases, V lost 5 bases, and 6 bases had no gene match. Germline V gene lookup returns CDR1 SEHNR and CDR2 FQNEAQ (reference sequence). The CDR3 contains 14 residues. The CDR3 coding sequence is TGTGCCAGCAGCCATGACAGGGGTACCTATGGCTACACCTTC. Amino acids: CASSHDRGTYGYTF.

This chain connects TRBV10-3 to TRBJ1-5, with D maybe TRBD1 (6 bases). Germline-derived CDR1 and CDR2 are ENHRY and SYGVKD. V shed 10 bases and J shed 5 bases, with 21 bases lying between them. The CDR3 totals 15 residues. CDR3 protein: CASPMMAGVDQPQHF. In DNA form, the CDR3 reads TGTGCCAGCCCTATGATGGCAGGGGTGGATCAGCCCCAGCATTTT.

This chain uses TRBV11-3 with TRBJ2-3; 7 bases align to TRBD1. V shed 5 bases, J shed 4 bases, and the junction held 6 bases outside the gene matches. This CDR3 region has 14 residues. The germline gives CDR1 SGHNT, CDR2 YENEEA. The CDR3 reads CASSSYRGPDTQYF. The CDR3 DNA is TGTGCCAGCAGCAGCTACAGGGGACCAGATACGCAGTATTTT.

The chain carries TRBV19 and TRBJ2-7; D is possibly TRBD2 (6 bases). Trimming removed 3 bases from V and 0 bases from J, with 9 bases in between. The CDR3 sequence is 14 residues long. CDR1 LNHDA and CDR2 SQIVND come from the germline V gene (reference sequence). The chain's CDR3 is CASSMEGYSYEQYF. CDR3 DNA: TGTGCCAGTAGTATGGAGGGCTACTCCTACGAGCAGTACTTC.

The rearrangement uses TRBV2 and TRBJ1-5; D not certain. The CDR3 has 14 residues. The V gene's germline CDR1 is SNHLY and CDR2 FYNNEI. V lost 4 bases and J lost 3, with 10 bases in between. The CDR3 bases are TGTGCCAGCAGTGTCGAGGGTTCCAATCAGCCCCAGCATTTT. Residues: CASSVEGSNQPQHF.

This clone was observed once. This chain links TRBV3-1 (or the pseudogene TRBV3-2) with TRBJ2-1; D is uncertain. CDR1 is LGHDT and CDR2 is YNNKEL in the germline V gene (reference sequence). Trimming stripped 0 bases from V and 5 bases from J, with 14 bases between. The CDR3 runs 16 residues. The CDR3 loop reads CASSQEILHTNNEQFF. The CDR3 DNA reads as TGTGCCAGCAGCCAAGAGATCTTACATACGAACAATGAGCAGTTCTTC.